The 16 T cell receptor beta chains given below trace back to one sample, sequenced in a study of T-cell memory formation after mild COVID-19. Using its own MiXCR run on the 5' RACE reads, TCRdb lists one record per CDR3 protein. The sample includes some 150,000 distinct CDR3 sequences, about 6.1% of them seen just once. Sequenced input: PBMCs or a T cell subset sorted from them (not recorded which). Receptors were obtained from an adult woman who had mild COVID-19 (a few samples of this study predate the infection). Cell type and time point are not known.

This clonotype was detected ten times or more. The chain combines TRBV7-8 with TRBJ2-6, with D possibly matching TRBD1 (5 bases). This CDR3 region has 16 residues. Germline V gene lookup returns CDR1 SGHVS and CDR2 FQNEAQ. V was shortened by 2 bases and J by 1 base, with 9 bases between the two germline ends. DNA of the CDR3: TGTGCCAGCAGCTTATTCAGACAGTCTGGGGCCAACGTCCTGACTTTC. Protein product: CASSLFRQSGANVLTF.

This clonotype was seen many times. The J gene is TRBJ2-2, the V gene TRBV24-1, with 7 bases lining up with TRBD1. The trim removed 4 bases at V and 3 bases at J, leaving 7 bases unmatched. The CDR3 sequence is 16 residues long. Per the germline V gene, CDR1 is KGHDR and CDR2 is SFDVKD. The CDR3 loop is CATSDLDRADTGELFF. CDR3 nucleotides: TGTGCCACCAGTGACTTAGACAGGGCGGACACCGGGGAGCTGTTTTTT.

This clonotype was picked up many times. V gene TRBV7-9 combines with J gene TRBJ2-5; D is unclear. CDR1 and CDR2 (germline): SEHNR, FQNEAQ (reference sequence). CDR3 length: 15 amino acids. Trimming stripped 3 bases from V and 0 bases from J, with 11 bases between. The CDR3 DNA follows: TGTGCCAGCAGCTTGGCAGGTCATAACCAAGAGACCCAGTACTTC. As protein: CASSLAGHNQETQYF.

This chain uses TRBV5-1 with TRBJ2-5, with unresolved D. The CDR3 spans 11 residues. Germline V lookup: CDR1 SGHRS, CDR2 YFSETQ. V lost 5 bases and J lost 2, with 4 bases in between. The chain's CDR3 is CASRIQETQYF. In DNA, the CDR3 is TGCGCCAGCAGGATACAAGAGACCCAGTACTTC. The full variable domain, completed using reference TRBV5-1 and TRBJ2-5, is KAGVTQTPRYLIKTRGQQVTLSCSPISGHRSVSWYQQTPGQGLQFLFEYFSETQRNKGNFPGRFSGRQFSNSRSEMNVSTLELGDSALYLCASRIQETQYFGPGTRLLVL.

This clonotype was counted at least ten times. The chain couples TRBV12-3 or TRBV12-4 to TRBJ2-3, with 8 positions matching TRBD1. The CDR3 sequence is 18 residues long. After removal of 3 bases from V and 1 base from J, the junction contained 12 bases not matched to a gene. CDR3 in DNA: TGTGCCAGCAGTTTGAACTCTGGACAGGGTTTTGGCACAGATACGCAGTATTTT. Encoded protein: CASSLNSGQGFGTDTQYF.

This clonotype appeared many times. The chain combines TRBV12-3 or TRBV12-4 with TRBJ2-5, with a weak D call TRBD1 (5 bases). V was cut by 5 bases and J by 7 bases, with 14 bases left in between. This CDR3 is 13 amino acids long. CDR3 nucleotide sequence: TGTGCCAGCAGTCCAGGGATGCTGGGGACCCAGTACTTC. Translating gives CASSPGMLGTQYF.

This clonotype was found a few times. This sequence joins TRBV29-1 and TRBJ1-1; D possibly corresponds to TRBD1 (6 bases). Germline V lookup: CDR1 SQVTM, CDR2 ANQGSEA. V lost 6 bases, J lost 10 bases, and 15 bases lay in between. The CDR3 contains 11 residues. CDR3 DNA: TGCAGCGTCCGAGATTCCAGGGGAGCTTTCTTT. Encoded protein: CSVRDSRGAFF.

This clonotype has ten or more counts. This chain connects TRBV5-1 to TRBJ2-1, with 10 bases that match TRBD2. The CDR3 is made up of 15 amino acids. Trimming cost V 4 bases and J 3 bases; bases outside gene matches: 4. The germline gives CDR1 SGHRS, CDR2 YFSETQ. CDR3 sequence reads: CASSLQREGYNEQFF. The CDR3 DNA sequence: TGCGCCAGCAGCCTCCAGCGGGAGGGCTACAATGAGCAGTTCTTC. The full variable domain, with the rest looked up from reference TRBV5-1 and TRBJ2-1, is KAGVTQTPRYLIKTRGQQVTLSCSPISGHRSVSWYQQTPGQGLQFLFEYFSETQRNKGNFPGRFSGRQFSNSRSEMNVSTLELGDSALYLCASSLQREGYNEQFFGPGTRLTVL.

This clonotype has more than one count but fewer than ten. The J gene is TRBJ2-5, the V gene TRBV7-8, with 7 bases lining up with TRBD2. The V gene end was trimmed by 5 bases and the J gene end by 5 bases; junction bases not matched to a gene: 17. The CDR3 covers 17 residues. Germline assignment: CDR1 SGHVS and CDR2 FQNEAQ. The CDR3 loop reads CASSILLGPSGRETQYF. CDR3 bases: TGTGCCAGCAGCATTCTTCTCGGACCATCCGGGAGGGAGACCCAGTACTTC.

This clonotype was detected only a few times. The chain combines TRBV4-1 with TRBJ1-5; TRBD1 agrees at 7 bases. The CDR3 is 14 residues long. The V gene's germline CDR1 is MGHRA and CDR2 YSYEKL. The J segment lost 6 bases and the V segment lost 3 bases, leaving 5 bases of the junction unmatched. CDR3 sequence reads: CASSQFEGAQPQHF. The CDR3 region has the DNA TGCGCCAGCAGCCAGTTCGAGGGGGCTCAGCCCCAGCATTTT.

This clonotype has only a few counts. The CDR3 nucleotides read TGCGCCAGCAGCCGGTCTGCGCCAACTAATGAAAAACTGTTTTTT. The encoded protein is CASSRSAPTNEKLFF. The chain couples TRBV5-1 to TRBJ1-4; no definite D call. V was trimmed by 4 bases and J by 0 bases, leaving 10 bases between them. There are 15 residues in the CDR3. Germline V lookup: CDR1 SGHRS, CDR2 YFSETQ.

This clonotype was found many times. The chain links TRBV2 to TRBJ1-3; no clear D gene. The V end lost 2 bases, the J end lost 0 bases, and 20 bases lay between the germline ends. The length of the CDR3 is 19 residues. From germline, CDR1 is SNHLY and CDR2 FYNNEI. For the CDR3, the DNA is TGTGCCAGCAGTGAAAGGACCCATGTTATCTTAAGCTCTGGAAACACCATATATTTT. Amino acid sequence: CASSERTHVILSSGNTIYF.

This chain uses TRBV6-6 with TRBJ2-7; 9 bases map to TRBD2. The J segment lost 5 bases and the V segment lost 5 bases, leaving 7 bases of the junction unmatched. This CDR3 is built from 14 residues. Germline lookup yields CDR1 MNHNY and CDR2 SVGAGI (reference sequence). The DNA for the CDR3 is TGTGCCAGCAGTAAGGATAGCGGGAGCCACGAGCAGTACTTC. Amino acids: CASSKDSGSHEQYF.

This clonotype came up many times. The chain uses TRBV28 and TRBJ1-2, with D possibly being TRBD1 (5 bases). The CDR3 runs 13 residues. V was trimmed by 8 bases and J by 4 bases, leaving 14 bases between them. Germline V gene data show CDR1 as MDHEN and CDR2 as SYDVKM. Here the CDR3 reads CASCVDSLYGYTF. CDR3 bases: TGTGCCAGCTGCGTCGACAGTCTCTATGGCTACACCTTC.

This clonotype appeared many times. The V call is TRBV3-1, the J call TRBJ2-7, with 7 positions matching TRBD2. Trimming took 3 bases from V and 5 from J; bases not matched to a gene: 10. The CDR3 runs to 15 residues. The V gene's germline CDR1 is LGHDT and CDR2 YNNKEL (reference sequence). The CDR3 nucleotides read TGTGCCAGCAGCCACCGACTAGCCGCACGCCACGAGCAGTACTTC. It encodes CASSHRLAARHEQYF.

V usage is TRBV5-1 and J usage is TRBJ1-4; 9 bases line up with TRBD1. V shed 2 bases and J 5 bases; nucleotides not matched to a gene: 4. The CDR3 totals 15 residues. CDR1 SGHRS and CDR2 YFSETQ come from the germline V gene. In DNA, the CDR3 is TGCGCCAGCAGCTTATCCGGGACAGGGAATGAAAAACTGTTTTTT. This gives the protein CASSLSGTGNEKLFF.